Reported below is one TCR beta chain. Its target is unknown. The data were obtained in a study of cytomegalovirus exposure and HLA in healthy donors. PCR primers comprised 60 Vbeta and 13 Jbeta primers. Repertoires were generated with immunoSEQ multiplex PCR, while TCRdb's copy carries only in-frame clones and drops some. The data contain approximately 100,000 clones, roughly 70% of them singletons. Those who donated were healthy bone marrow donors. The V end was cut by 6 bases, the J end by 8 bases, with 13 bases between. CDR1 is DFQATT, CDR2 SNEGSKA, per germline (reference sequence). There are 11 residues in the CDR3. Whole-study results and caveats: According to reports, the classifier identified cytomegalovirus status with high specificity and sensitivity. Highly shared sequence variants in one cluster were likely a sequencing artifact. A later analysis linked a missense DCLRE1C variant to TCR beta V- and J-gene trimming.

The V gene is TRBV20-1, the J gene TRBJ1-2, with unresolved D. Sequencing input: PBMCs. The source is a man in his fifties in good health and CMV-seronegative. The CDR3 region has the DNA TGCAGTGCCCGACAATTGAGAGGCTACACCTTC. It codes for CSARQLRGYTF.